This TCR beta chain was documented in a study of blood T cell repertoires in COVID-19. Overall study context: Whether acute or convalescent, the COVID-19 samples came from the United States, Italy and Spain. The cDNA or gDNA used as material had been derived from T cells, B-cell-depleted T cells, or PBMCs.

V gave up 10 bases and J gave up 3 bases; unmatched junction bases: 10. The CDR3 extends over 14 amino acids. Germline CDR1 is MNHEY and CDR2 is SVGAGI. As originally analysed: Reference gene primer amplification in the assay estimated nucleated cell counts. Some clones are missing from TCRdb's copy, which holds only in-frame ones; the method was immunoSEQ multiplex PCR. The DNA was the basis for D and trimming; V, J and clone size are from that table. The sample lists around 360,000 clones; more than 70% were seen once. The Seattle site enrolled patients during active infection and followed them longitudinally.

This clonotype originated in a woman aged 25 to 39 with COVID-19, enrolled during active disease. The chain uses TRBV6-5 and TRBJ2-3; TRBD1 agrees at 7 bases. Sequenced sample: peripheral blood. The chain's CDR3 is CATLRGRATDTQYF. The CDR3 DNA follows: TGTGCCACCCTGAGGGGGCGAGCAACAGATACGCAGTATTTT.